This T cell receptor (beta chain) was documented in a study of T cell changes during pregnancy in multiple sclerosis. The protocol was immunoSEQ multiplex PCR, while the TCRdb copy is restricted to in-frame clones and leaves out a portion. The profile shows 40,000 to 50,000 clones, approximately 91% of them singletons. CDR1 and CDR2 (germline): SEHNR, FQNEAQ (reference sequence). The V segment lost 5 bases and the J segment 6 bases; nucleotides outside the gene matches: 18. CDR3 length: 18 amino acids. This TCR was sampled from a female donor with multiple sclerosis, enrolled in a pregnancy study. The J gene is TRBJ2-3, the V gene TRBV7-9, with 9 bases matching TRBD2. Sample: CD8+ T cells from peripheral blood mononuclear cells, taken in the third trimester of pregnancy. CDR3 nucleotides: TGTGCCAGCAGCGGACTCTCGGGCGGGGGGGTAGTGGTGGATACGCAGTATTTT. This gives the protein CASSGLSGGGVVVDTQYF.